Listed below are T cell receptor beta chains from one sample, sequenced in a study of identical twins. TCRdb recomputed calls from the 5' RACE reads with MiXCR, one row per CDR3 protein. The sample yields hundreds of thousands of distinct CDR3 sequences, 21% seen once. These same data were also listed under a study on T cells expressing NK-cell markers.

Specimen: PBMCs. The receptors here all came from a woman between 18 and 29 years old in good health. The CDR3 runs from the conserved cysteine through the conserved F or W. D genes are given only for firm matches. Clone size is given for some rows only: seen once, a few or many times, or a class if the clone is expanded.

TRBD1	few	TRBV20-1	TRBJ2-1	CSAPPGQGGEQFF	TGCAGTGCTCCACCGGGACAGGGGGGCGAGCAGTTCTTC
TRBD1	few	TRBV20-1	TRBJ2-7	CSARASDRVYEQYF	TGCAGTGCTAGAGCTTCGGACAGGGTCTACGAGCAGTACTTC
NA	NA	TRBV11-2	TRBJ2-1	CASSPRPQGGEQFF	TGTGCCAGCAGCCCCCGGCCGCAGGGAGGTGAGCAGTTCTTC
TRBD1	NA	TRBV6-5	TRBJ1-1	CASSNKEGATEAFF	TGTGCCAGCAGTAACAAGGAGGGGGCGACTGAAGCTTTCTTT
TRBD2	NA	TRBV18	TRBJ2-1	CASSPLKGRELSHNEQFF	TGTGCCAGCTCACCCCTAAAGGGGCGGGAGTTGTCCCACAATGAGCAGTTCTTC
TRBD2	NA	TRBV5-5	TRBJ2-1	CASSYGTSANNEQFF	TGTGCCAGCAGCTACGGGACTAGCGCCAACAATGAGCAGTTCTTC
NA	few	TRBV13	TRBJ2-3	CASSSGSYRADTQYF	TGTGCCAGCAGCTCGGGGAGCTACCGCGCAGATACGCAGTATTTT
NA	few	TRBV11-2	TRBJ1-5	CASTLSPSRPQHF	TGTGCCAGCACCCTATCCCCGAGCCGGCCCCAGCATTTT
NA	NA	TRBV7-9	TRBJ1-1	CASVWDQNTEAFF	TGTGCCAGCGTTTGGGATCAGAACACTGAAGCTTTCTTT
NA	NA	TRBV6-1	TRBJ2-7	CASSPPGGSSEQYF	TGTGCCAGCAGCCCCCCGGGGGGCTCGAGCGAGCAGTACTTC
TRBD1	NA	TRBV5-1	TRBJ2-7	CASRTSGPGGSEQYF	TGCGCCAGCAGGACCTCAGGCCCAGGGGGATCCGAGCAGTACTTC
TRBD1	few	TRBV5-1	TRBJ2-7	CASSLSWTGGYEQYF	TGCGCCAGCAGCTTGAGCTGGACAGGGGGATACGAGCAGTACTTC
NA	NA	TRBV18	TRBJ2-7	CASSPSASAYEQYF	TGTGCCAGCTCACCATCAGCTAGCGCCTACGAGCAGTACTTC
TRBD1	few	TRBV29-1	TRBJ2-5	CSAHRGSETQYF	TGCAGCGCCCACAGGGGTTCGGAGACCCAGTACTTC
NA	NA	TRBV7-9	TRBJ2-1	CASSYPDSRPNEQFF	TGTGCCAGCAGCTATCCCGACAGCCGTCCCAATGAGCAGTTCTTC
NA	few	TRBV10-3	TRBJ2-3	CAVGRERSTDTQYF	TGTGCCGTTGGAAGAGAACGAAGCACAGATACGCAGTATTTT
NA	many	TRBV5-6	TRBJ2-7	CASSLLSASSYEQYF	TGTGCCAGCAGCTTGTTAAGCGCTAGCTCCTACGAGCAGTACTTC
TRBD2	NA	TRBV5-5	TRBJ2-3	CASSFAGDLQYF	TGTGCCAGCAGCTTCGCGGGAGACCTACAATATTTT
TRBD2	many	TRBV7-6	TRBJ2-3	CASSSRTSGSNTQYF	TGTGCCAGCAGCTCTAGGACTAGCGGGAGTAATACGCAGTATTTT
TRBD2	NA	TRBV7-9	TRBJ2-3	CASSYSGAPDTQYF	TGTGCCAGCAGCTATAGCGGGGCCCCGGATACGCAGTATTTT
TRBD2	many	TRBV5-6	TRBJ2-7	CASSYGTSGDQYF	TGTGCCAGCAGCTATGGGACTAGCGGGGATCAGTACTTC
NA	NA	TRBV20-1	TRBJ2-5	CSAGEGIRGAGETQYF	TGCAGTGCCGGAGAGGGAATTCGGGGGGCGGGGGAGACCCAGTACTTC
NA	many	TRBV12-3/TRBV12-4	TRBJ2-2	CAGGGHTGELFF	TGTGCCGGAGGAGGCCATACCGGGGAGCTGTTTTTT
NA	few	TRBV7-2	TRBJ2-3	CASSPLTQPGGQYF	TGTGCCAGCAGCCCCCTCACCCAGCCTGGGGGGCAGTATTTT
TRBD2	NA	TRBV27	TRBJ2-7	CASSSPRGVHEQYF	TGTGCCAGCAGTTCCCCACGGGGGGTCCACGAGCAGTACTTC
TRBD1	NA	TRBV29-1	TRBJ2-3	CSGDGLTGGTDTQYF	TGCAGCGGCGATGGCCTGACAGGGGGGACAGATACGCAGTATTTT
NA	NA	TRBV7-9	TRBJ1-1	CASSWASEAFF	TGTGCCAGCAGTTGGGCCTCTGAAGCTTTCTTT
NA	NA	TRBV7-3	TRBJ2-3	CASSLTIGGTDTQYF	TGTGCCAGCAGCTTAACGATAGGGGGCACAGATACGCAGTATTTT
NA	few	TRBV4-3	TRBJ1-4	CASSHDGAGANEKLFF	TGCGCCAGCAGTCATGATGGTGCAGGAGCTAATGAAAAACTGTTTTTT
NA	NA	TRBV7-3	TRBJ2-3	CASSLGGSTQYF	TGTGCCAGCAGCTTAGGGGGCTCGACGCAGTATTTT
TRBD1	few	TRBV5-5	TRBJ2-2	CASSLRGLNTGELFF	TGTGCCAGCAGCTTGAGGGGGCTTAACACCGGGGAGCTGTTTTTT
NA	NA	TRBV18	TRBJ1-1	CASSRTGQGNTEAFF	TGTGCCAGCTCCCGGACCGGGCAGGGAAACACTGAAGCTTTCTTT
NA	many	TRBV12-3/TRBV12-4	TRBJ2-3	CASSSGVGTDTQYF	TGTGCCAGCAGTTCAGGGGTGGGCACAGATACGCAGTATTTT
TRBD2	few	TRBV20-1	TRBJ2-7	CSGVAGGYEQYF	TGCAGTGGGGTAGCGGGAGGGTACGAGCAGTACTTC
TRBD1	few	TRBV10-1	TRBJ2-2	CASSEGQGQSGELFF	TGCGCCAGCAGTGAGGGACAGGGTCAGTCCGGGGAGCTGTTTTTT
NA	many	TRBV12-3/TRBV12-4	TRBJ2-7	CASSSRTYEQYF	TGTGCCAGCAGTTCCAGGACCTACGAGCAGTACTTC
NA	many	TRBV29-1	TRBJ2-5	CSVRGSRNQETQYF	TGCAGCGTTCGAGGGTCTAGGAATCAAGAGACCCAGTACTTC
TRBD1	few	TRBV6-2/TRBV6-3	TRBJ2-6	CASSYRDRAISGGANVLTF	TGTGCCAGCAGTTATAGGGACAGGGCGATCTCTGGCGGGGCCAACGTCCTGACTTTC
TRBD2	NA	TRBV29-1	TRBJ2-1	CSSEDRTSARPSSYNEQFF	TGCAGCTCTGAAGACCGGACTAGCGCCCGTCCGAGCTCCTACAATGAGCAGTTCTTC
TRBD1	NA	TRBV7-6	TRBJ1-1	CASSSLGQGLNNF	TGTGCCAGCAGCTCCCTCGGACAGGGCCTCAACAACTTT
TRBD2	few	TRBV20-1	TRBJ2-1	CSARGTSGRHSYNEQFF	TGCAGTGCTAGAGGGACTAGCGGGAGGCACAGCTACAATGAGCAGTTCTTC
NA	NA	TRBV6-1	TRBJ1-2	CASRRETAGEGGYTF	TGTGCCAGCCGACGTGAGACAGCCGGTGAAGGGGGCTACACCTTC
NA	NA	TRBV18	TRBJ1-6	CASSPPNPNSPLHF	TGTGCCAGCTCACCACCGAACCCAAATTCACCCCTCCACTTT
TRBD1	few	TRBV10-3	TRBJ2-2	CAALRTGDTGELFF	TGTGCCGCCCTAAGGACAGGGGATACCGGGGAGCTGTTTTTT
TRBD1	few	TRBV20-1	TRBJ2-5	CSAEGQVGETQYF	TGCAGTGCAGAGGGACAGGTTGGCGAGACCCAGTACTTC
NA	few	TRBV14	TRBJ2-4	CASSSFRDNQNIQYF	TGTGCCAGCAGCTCTTTCCGGGACAATCAAAACATTCAGTACTTC
TRBD1	NA	TRBV12-3/TRBV12-4	TRBJ1-2	CASSSTGENYTF	TGTGCCAGCAGTTCGACAGGGGAGAACTACACCTTC
TRBD2	many	TRBV7-6	TRBJ2-7	CASATSGINEQYF	TGTGCCAGCGCGACTAGCGGAATCAACGAGCAGTACTTC
NA	NA	TRBV5-1	TRBJ1-1	CASSLATFGTEAFF	TGCGCCAGCAGCTTGGCCACGTTTGGCACTGAAGCTTTCTTT
NA	NA	TRBV5-1	TRBJ2-1	CASSLFVAGTNNEQFF	TGCGCCAGCAGCTTATTTGTGGCGGGCACAAACAATGAGCAGTTCTTC
TRBD2	few	TRBV2	TRBJ2-7	CASSAFGGRVYEQYF	TGTGCCAGCAGTGCCTTTGGCGGGAGGGTCTACGAGCAGTACTTC
NA	NA	TRBV6-1	TRBJ1-1	CASSEADYIHTEAFF	TGTGCCAGCAGTGAGGCCGACTATATCCACACTGAAGCTTTCTTT
NA	many	TRBV24-1	TRBJ2-1	CATSDPGAGNEQFF	TGTGCCACCAGTGATCCCGGGGCGGGGAATGAGCAGTTCTTC